A single sample gave rise to the 22 T cell receptor beta chains below, sequenced in a study of T-cell memory formation after mild COVID-19. TCRdb re-derived calls from the 5' RACE reads in MiXCR, one entry per CDR3 protein. The profile shows 120,000 to 150,000 distinct CDR3 sequences, 6% of them singletons. Input material: PBMCs or a T cell subset sorted from them (not recorded which). The receptors were sampled from an adult woman who had mild COVID-19 (a few samples of this study predate the infection). Cell type and time point are not known.

This clonotype was found a few times. J is TRBJ1-1 and V is TRBV5-1, with D possibly matching TRBD1 (6 bases). Germline V gene sequence: CDR1 SGHRS, CDR2 YFSETQ. The CDR3 consists of 15 residues. Trimming stripped 2 bases from V and 4 bases from J, with 15 bases between. CDR3: CASSLQDRSTTEAFF. CDR3 nucleotides: TGCGCCAGCAGCTTACAGGACAGATCAACCACTGAAGCTTTCTTT.

This rearrangement joins TRBV3-1 to TRBJ2-7; 7 nucleotides line up with TRBD1. Per germline, CDR1 LGHDT and CDR2 YNNKEL (reference sequence). The CDR3 runs 17 residues. Unmatched junction bases numbered 14, after V lost 1 base and J lost 5 bases. The CDR3 reads CASSQGSVRGHWNEQYF. CDR3 nucleotides: TGTGCCAGCAGCCAAGGGTCGGTGAGGGGGCATTGGAACGAGCAGTACTTC.

Details on this clonotype: A much larger clone lies a single base off, so this may be a read error. The chain couples TRBV5-1 to TRBJ2-1; a weak D match, TRBD1 (6 bases). The V gene's germline CDR1 is SGHRS and CDR2 YFSETQ. The CDR3 length is 13 residues. V was trimmed by 2 bases and J by 8 bases, leaving 11 bases between them. Here the CDR3 reads CASSLQGLDEQFF. The CDR3 DNA is TGCGCCAGCAGCTTACAGGGTTTGGATGAGCAGTTCTTC.

This clonotype was observed a handful of times. V usage is TRBV3-1 and J usage is TRBJ1-2; a weak D match, TRBD1 (6 bases). This CDR3 contains 14 residues. Per the germline V gene, CDR1 is LGHDT and CDR2 is YNNKEL (reference sequence). V was trimmed by 6 bases and J by 9 bases, leaving 20 bases between them. The CDR3 spells CASRGAGGLWSYTF. Written as DNA, the CDR3 is TGTGCCAGCAGAGGCGCCGGGGGGCTCTGGAGCTACACCTTC.

This clonotype has a count of ten or more. The chain is built from TRBV20-1 and TRBJ2-2; D is unresolved. Trimming took 6 bases from V and 2 from J, leaving 13 bases between them. Germline V gene data show CDR1 as DFQATT and CDR2 as SNEGSKA (reference sequence). The CDR3 length is 14 residues. The CDR3 loop is CSAADKRNTGELFF. For the CDR3, the DNA is TGCAGTGCCGCCGACAAGCGTAACACCGGGGAGCTGTTTTTT.

There are a few counts of this clonotype. The chain combines TRBV4-3 with TRBJ2-1; 13 bases are a match to TRBD2. V gave up 1 base and J gave up 8 bases; unmatched junction bases: 2. Germline CDR1 LGHNA, CDR2 YSLEER. The CDR3 covers 15 residues. CDR3 nucleotide sequence: TGCGCCAGCAGCCAAGGACTAGCGGGAGGAGATGAGCAGTTCTTC. Residues: CASSQGLAGGDEQFF.

Ten or more counts support this clonotype. The V and J genes are TRBV4-1 and TRBJ1-4; no reliable D call. V shed 6 bases and J shed 7 bases, with 12 bases lying between them. This CDR3 spans 13 amino acids. Germline-derived CDR1 and CDR2 are MGHRA and YSYEKL. This chain's CDR3 is CASRAVSSEKLFF. CDR3 nucleotide sequence: TGCGCCAGCAGGGCCGTGAGTAGTGAAAAACTGTTTTTT.

The gene calls are TRBV9 and TRBJ2-5, with TRBD2 identical over 12 bases. V shed 1 base, J shed 5 bases, and the junction held 3 bases outside the gene matches. Germline CDR1 reads SGDLS; CDR2 reads YYNGEE. The CDR3 runs 15 residues. CDR3 in DNA: TGTGCCAGCAGCGTATCAACTAGCGGGAGGGAGACCCAGTACTTC. This sequence encodes CASSVSTSGRETQYF. Supplemented by reference TRBV9 and TRBJ2-5, the full variable domain reads DSGVTQTPKHLITATGQRVTLRCSPRSGDLSVYWYQQSLDQGLQFLIQYYNGEERAKGNILERFSAQQFPDLHSELNLSSLELGDSALYFCASSVSTSGRETQYFGPGTRLLVL.

CDR3 sequence: CASSAGTEAFF. The CDR3 nucleotides are TGTGCCAGCAGTGCGGGCACTGAAGCTTTCTTT. The chain recombines TRBV25-1 with TRBJ1-1, with D unclear. The germline CDR1 and CDR2 sequences are MGHDK and SYGVNS. The CDR3 totals 11 residues. Trimming removed 4 bases at V and 4 bases at J, with 4 bases between.

J is TRBJ2-2 and V is TRBV20-1, with 7 bases matching TRBD1. The CDR3 is 14 residues long. In germline, CDR1 is DFQATT, CDR2 SNEGSKA (reference sequence). Trimming removed 5 bases from V and 2 bases from J; junction bases left unmatched: 5. The CDR3: CSARQGPNTGELFF. In nucleotides, the CDR3 is TGCAGTGCTCGACAGGGACCAAACACCGGGGAGCTGTTTTTT.

The sample holds many counts of this clonotype. The chain combines TRBV5-5 with TRBJ2-5; D is perhaps TRBD1 (5 bases). Germline-derived CDR1 and CDR2 are SGHKS and YYEKEE (reference sequence). Deletions cut 4 bases from V and 3 bases from J, with 22 bases between. The CDR3 totals 17 residues. In DNA form, the CDR3 reads TGTGCCAGCAGCCTAACGCCCGGTCGGCAGGGTAAAGAGACCCAGTACTTC. This sequence encodes CASSLTPGRQGKETQYF.

The chain couples TRBV15 to TRBJ1-1; maybe TRBD1 (6 bases). Looked up from germline, CDR1 is LNHNV and CDR2 is YYDKDF (reference sequence). V lost 0 bases, J lost 4 bases, and 9 bases lay in between. The CDR3 covers 14 residues. This CDR3 is CATSREGGSTEAFF. As DNA, the CDR3 is TGTGCCACCAGCAGAGAAGGGGGGAGCACTGAAGCTTTCTTT. Full variable domain (remainder filled in from reference TRBV15 and TRBJ1-1): DAMVIQNPRYQVTQFGKPVTLSCSQTLNHNVMYWYQQKSSQAPKLLFHYYDKDFNNEADTPDNFQSRRPNTSFCFLDIRSPGLGDTAMYLCATSREGGSTEAFFGQGTRLTVV.

There are a few counts of this clonotype. The chain recombines TRBV4-2 with TRBJ1-2, with a possible D match to TRBD1 (6 bases). The V gene lost 0 bases and the J gene lost 8 bases, with 13 bases spanning the gap. Germline V gene lookup returns CDR1 LGHNA and CDR2 YNFKEQ. The CDR3 sequence is 14 residues long. Written as DNA, the CDR3 is TGTGCCAGCAGCCAAGAGGTGGGGGGGCTCGGCTACACCTTC. It translates to CASSQEVGGLGYTF.

The genes are TRBV6-6 and TRBJ1-6; a weak D match, TRBD1 (6 bases). Germline V gene sequence: CDR1 MNHNY, CDR2 SVGAGI (reference sequence). This CDR3 is 13 amino acids long. With 8 bases removed from V and 10 bases from J, the gap between germline ends came to 15 bases. The CDR3 bases are TGTGCCAGCCTCCCAGCCGGGGGCTCACCCCTCCACTTT. Its protein product is CASLPAGGSPLHF.

Ten or more counts support this clonotype. This chain joins TRBV7-3 and TRBJ2-3; 13 bases map to TRBD2. CDR3 length: 16 residues. Germline V gives CDR1 SGHTA, CDR2 FQGTGA. The V segment lost 5 bases and the J segment 4 bases; nucleotides outside the gene matches: 6. The CDR3 DNA reads TGTGCCAGCAGCCGAGGACTAGCGGGAGTGTCAGATACGCAGTATTTT. Its protein product is CASSRGLAGVSDTQYF.

The V gene is TRBV5-5, the J gene TRBJ2-7, with TRBD1 as a possible D gene (6 bases). The CDR3 has 16 residues. Trimming left V 0 bases short and J 2 bases short, with 15 bases between. Germline loops: CDR1 SGHKS, CDR2 YYEKEE (reference sequence). CDR3 nucleotide sequence: TGTGCCAGCAGCTTGGCTTACGACAGGTTGCCCTACGAGCAGTACTTC. Encoded protein: CASSLAYDRLPYEQYF.

This clonotype was counted ten times or more. The chain carries TRBV20-1 and TRBJ2-2; 7 bases agree with TRBD1. The germline V gene encodes CDR1 DFQATT and CDR2 SNEGSKA (reference sequence). The CDR3 covers 14 residues. V gave up 3 bases and J gave up 8 bases; unmatched junction bases: 9. Here the CDR3 reads CSASPTGQIGELFF. CDR3 nucleotides: TGCAGTGCTAGTCCGACAGGGCAGATAGGGGAGCTGTTTTTT.

This clonotype was seen many times. The V call is TRBV12-3 or TRBV12-4, the J call TRBJ1-5; 10 bases agree with TRBD1. This CDR3 has 15 amino acids. The V segment lost 6 bases and the J segment 2 bases; nucleotides outside the gene matches: 4. CDR3 nucleotide sequence: TGTGCCAGCAGCCGGGACAGGGGAGGCAATCAGCCCCAGCATTTT. Its translation is CASSRDRGGNQPQHF.

A few counts support this clonotype. V is TRBV18 and J is TRBJ2-1; 8 bases align to TRBD1. Germline trimming cut 4 bases from V and 2 bases from J; bases unmatched to any gene: 4. The germline CDR1 and CDR2 sequences are KGHSH and LQKENI. This CDR3 is built from 15 residues. CDR3 region: CASSRETGAYNEQFF. CDR3 DNA: TGTGCCAGCTCACGAGAGACAGGGGCCTACAATGAGCAGTTCTTC.

This clonotype was found many times. V gene TRBV12-3 or TRBV12-4 combines with J gene TRBJ1-3; no clear D. V shed 6 bases and J shed 2 bases, with 17 bases lying between them. The CDR3 spans 16 residues. This CDR3 is CASRMRRISPGNTIYF. The CDR3 DNA reads TGTGCCAGCAGGATGAGACGTATCAGTCCTGGAAACACCATATATTTT.

This clonotype was seen a few times. The V gene is TRBV28, the J gene TRBJ2-7; no clear D. Germline V gives CDR1 MDHEN, CDR2 SYDVKM. The V gene lost 2 bases and the J gene lost 3 bases, with 20 bases spanning the gap. The CDR3 runs to 17 residues. The CDR3 nucleotides are TGTGCCAGCAGTTTACCCCTCGGTGGGGAAAACTACTACGAGCAGTACTTC. Encoded protein: CASSLPLGGENYYEQYF.

In its sample, this clonotype was seen a few times. The V and J genes are TRBV3-1 and TRBJ1-2, with unresolved D. The CDR3 is 14 amino acids. V was trimmed by 4 bases and J by 3 bases, leaving 12 bases between them. Germline assignment: CDR1 LGHDT and CDR2 YNNKEL (reference sequence). The CDR3 nucleotides are TGTGCCAGCAGCCTGGGATCAGACCACTATGGCTACACCTTC. This sequence encodes CASSLGSDHYGYTF.